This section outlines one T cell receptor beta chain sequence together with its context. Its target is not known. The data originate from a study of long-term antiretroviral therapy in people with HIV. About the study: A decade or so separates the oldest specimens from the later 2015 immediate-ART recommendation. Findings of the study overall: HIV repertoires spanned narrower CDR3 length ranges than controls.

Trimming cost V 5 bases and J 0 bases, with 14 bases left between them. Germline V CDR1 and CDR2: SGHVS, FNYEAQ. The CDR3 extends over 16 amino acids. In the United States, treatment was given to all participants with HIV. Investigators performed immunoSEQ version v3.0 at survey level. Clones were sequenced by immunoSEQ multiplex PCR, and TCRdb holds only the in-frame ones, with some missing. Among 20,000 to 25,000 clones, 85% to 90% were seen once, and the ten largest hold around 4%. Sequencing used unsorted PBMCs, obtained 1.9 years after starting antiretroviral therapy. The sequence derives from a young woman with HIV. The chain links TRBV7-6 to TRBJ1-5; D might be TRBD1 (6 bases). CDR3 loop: CASSQDSLDSNQPQHF. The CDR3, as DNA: TGTGCCAGCAGCCAGGACAGTCTAGATAGCAATCAGCCCCAGCATTTT.